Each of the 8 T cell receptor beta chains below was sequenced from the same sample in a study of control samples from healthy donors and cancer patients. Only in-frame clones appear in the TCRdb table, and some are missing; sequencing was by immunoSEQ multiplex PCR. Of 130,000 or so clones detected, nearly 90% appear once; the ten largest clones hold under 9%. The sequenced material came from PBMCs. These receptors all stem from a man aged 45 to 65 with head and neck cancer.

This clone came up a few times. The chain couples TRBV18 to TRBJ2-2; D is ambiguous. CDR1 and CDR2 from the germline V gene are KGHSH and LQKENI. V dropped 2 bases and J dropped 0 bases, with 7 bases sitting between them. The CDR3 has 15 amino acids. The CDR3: CASSPNSPNTGELFF. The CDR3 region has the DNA TGTGCCAGCTCACCAAACAGTCCGAACACCGGGGAGCTGTTTTTT. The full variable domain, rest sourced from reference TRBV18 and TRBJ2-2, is NAGVMQNPRHLVRRRGQEARLRCSPMKGHSHVYWYRQLPEEGLKFMVYLQKENIIDESGMPKERFSAEFPKEGPSILRIQQVVRGDSAAYFCASSPNSPNTGELFFGEGSRLTVL.

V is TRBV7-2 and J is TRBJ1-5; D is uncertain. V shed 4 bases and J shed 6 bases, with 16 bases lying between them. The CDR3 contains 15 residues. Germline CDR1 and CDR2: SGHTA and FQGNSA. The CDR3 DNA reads TGTGCCAGCAGCTCCCGGACGGAGAGGAGTCAGCCCCAGCATTTT. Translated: CASSSRTERSQPQHF.

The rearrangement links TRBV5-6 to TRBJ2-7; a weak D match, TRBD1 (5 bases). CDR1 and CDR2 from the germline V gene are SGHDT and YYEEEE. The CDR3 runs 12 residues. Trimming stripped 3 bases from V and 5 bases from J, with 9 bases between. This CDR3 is CASSSWGNEQYF. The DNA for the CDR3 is TGTGCCAGCAGCTCCTGGGGCAACGAGCAGTACTTC.

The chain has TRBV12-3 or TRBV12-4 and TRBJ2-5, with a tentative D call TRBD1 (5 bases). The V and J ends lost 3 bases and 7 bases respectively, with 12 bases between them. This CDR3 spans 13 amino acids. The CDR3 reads CASSFTRVGTQYF. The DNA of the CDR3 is TGTGCCAGCAGTTTCACCAGGGTTGGGACCCAGTACTTC.

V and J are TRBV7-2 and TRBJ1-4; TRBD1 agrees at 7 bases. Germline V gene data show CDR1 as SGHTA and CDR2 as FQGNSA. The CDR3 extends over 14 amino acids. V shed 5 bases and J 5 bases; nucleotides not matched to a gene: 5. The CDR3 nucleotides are TGTGCCAGCAGCCCCGACAGGGCGAATGAAAAACTGTTTTTT. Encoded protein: CASSPDRANEKLFF.

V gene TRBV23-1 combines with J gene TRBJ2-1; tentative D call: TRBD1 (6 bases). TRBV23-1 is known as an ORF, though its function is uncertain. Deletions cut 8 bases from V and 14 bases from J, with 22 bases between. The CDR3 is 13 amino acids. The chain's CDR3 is CASCLGRPAGEFF. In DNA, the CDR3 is TGCGCCAGCTGCCTGGGCAGGCCTGCAGGGGAGTTCTTC.

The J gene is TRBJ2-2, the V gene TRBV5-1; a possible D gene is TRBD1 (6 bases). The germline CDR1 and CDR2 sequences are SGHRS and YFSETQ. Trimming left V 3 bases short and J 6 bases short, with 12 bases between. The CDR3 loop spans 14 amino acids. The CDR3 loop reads CASSSPSGAGELFF. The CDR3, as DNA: TGCGCCAGCAGCTCCCCTTCAGGGGCCGGGGAGCTGTTTTTT.

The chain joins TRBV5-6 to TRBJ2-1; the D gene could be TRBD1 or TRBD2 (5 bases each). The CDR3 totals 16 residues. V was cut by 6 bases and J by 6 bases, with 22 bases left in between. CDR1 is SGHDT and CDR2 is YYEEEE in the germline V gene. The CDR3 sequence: CASNLRGAFGVNEQFF. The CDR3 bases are TGTGCCAGCAACTTACGAGGGGCTTTTGGGGTCAATGAGCAGTTCTTC.